This record covers a single T cell receptor (beta chain). The data originate from a study of cytomegalovirus exposure and HLA in healthy donors. The PCR had 60 Vbeta and 13 Jbeta primers. Generated by immunoSEQ multiplex PCR, the TCRdb table keeps only in-frame clones and is missing some. The data contain roughly 300,000 clones, just over 85% of them singletons. Between the trimmed V and J ends, which lost 10 bases and 8 bases, there was a span of 15 bases. CDR3 length: 12 amino acids. Germline V lookup: CDR1 MNHEY, CDR2 SVGAGI. Input material: PBMCs. This receptor was taken from a middle-aged man in good health and CMV-seropositive. The J gene is TRBJ2-1, the V gene TRBV6-5, with D perhaps matching TRBD2 (5 bases). The CDR3, as DNA: TGTGCCACCTTCGGAGCGGTCGATGAGCAGTTCTTC. Encoded protein: CATFGAVDEQFF.